This T cell receptor beta chain originates from a study of shared clonotypes between healthy human individuals. Produced via immunoSEQ multiplex PCR; TCRdb's table is partial and in-frame only. The sample contains some 550,000 clones, almost 97% of which appear only once. CDR1 is SGDLS and CDR2 is YYNGEE in the germline V gene. The CDR3 extends over 15 amino acids. V was pared by 3 bases and J by 0 bases, with 10 bases between. V usage is TRBV9 and J usage is TRBJ1-3; D is unclear. The sample was naive CD4+ T cells sorted from blood. Documented subset: CD45RA+ positively selected. The sequence was collected from a young woman in good health. CDR3 bases: TGTGCCAGCAGCGAAGACCCGGTCTCTGGAAACACCATATATTTT. Encoded protein: CASSEDPVSGNTIYF.